This T cell receptor (beta chain) is drawn from a study of OX40 agonist ivuxolimab in advanced cancers. For context, the study as a whole: Ivuxolimab was an agonistic, fully human IgG2 monoclonal antibody directed against OX40 (CD134), a costimulatory receptor. Partial responses were achieved by three dose-escalation patients, of whom one had hepatocellular carcinoma and two had cutaneous melanoma. The paper covers the monotherapy dose-escalation part of the phase I ivuxolimab trial, which included N = 52 patients. Peripheral TCRbeta sequencing aimed to test whether ivuxolimab altered TCR sequence diversity and caused clonal T-cell expansion. Among the roughly 50 dose-escalation patients, about 19 had hepatocellular carcinoma, approximately 15 melanoma, 9 renal cell carcinoma and 9 head and neck cancer. Patients were allowed to have had prior anti-PD-1, anti-PD-L1 or anti-CTLA-4 therapy, and 30% to 40% of the dose-escalation patients had been treated with checkpoint inhibitors. Intravenous ivuxolimab was administered to patients every 2 weeks at six dose levels: 0.01, 0.1, 0.3, 1.5, 3 and 10 mg/kg. A male proportion of 70% to 90% and a mean age of roughly 55 years, ranging from 23 to 79, were recorded for the dose-escalation cohort. The paper as a whole reports these results and caveats: At doses from 0.1 to 3.0 mg/kg, clonal expansion was seen in both CD4+ and CD8+ blood T cells between baseline and week 6. On average, CD8+ T cells showed more expanded clones than CD4+ T cells after ivuxolimab. Antigen specificity was not determined for the clonally expanded peripheral T cells. Low levels of normalized T-cell clonal expansion were also seen in some patients who did not respond. In the 0.1-3.0 mg/kg groups, partial responders had among the lowest normalized peripheral clonal expansion, particularly in CD8+ T cells.

To sequence the TCRbeta CDR3 region, genomic DNA was isolated from the sorted cells. TCRbeta CDR3 regions were sequenced using the immunoSEQ Assay. TCRdb retrieved this table from immuneACCESS and kept in-frame rearrangements only. Not all clones are present; in checked studies, unresolved V genes account for under half, and no reason is known for the remainder. For this sample there are roughly 53,000 clones; over 80% appear just once. About an eighth of the sample belongs to the ten largest clones. Including the terminal cysteine and phenylalanine, the CDR3 comprises 14 residues. The retained sequence is limited to the CDR3, 42 bases, with the frame set at the first base. Deletion took 1 base off V and 4 bases off J, with a span of 10 bases between the germline ends. The CDR1 and CDR2 encoded by the germline V gene are MGHRA and YSYEKL. The trial excluded patients who had a history of autoimmune disease or who were on systemic immunosuppression. Peripheral blood for TCR sequencing was collected from all dose cohorts at baseline, on cycle 4 day 1, and on cycle 7 day 1. Samples came from an open-label, multicenter, first-in-human phase I dose-escalation trial of ivuxolimab. Adults with locally advanced or metastatic melanoma, renal cell carcinoma, hepatocellular carcinoma or head and neck squamous cell carcinoma were enrolled in the trial. Before TCR sequencing, CD4+ T cells and CD8+ T cells were sorted from peripheral blood as separate populations.

Points on this clone: It has no known antigen specificity. No base qualities exist here, and no much larger clone lies one base off it.

The sequence derives from an adult with an advanced solid tumor such as melanoma, head and neck, liver or kidney cancer. The sample here was CD4+ or CD8+ T cells sorted from blood, taken in a trial of the OX40 agonist ivuxolimab. Here the chain combines TRBV4-1 and TRBJ2-5; no D gene is confidently identified. The DNA is as follows: TGCGCCAGCAGCCAAGTGGTTTTGGGAGAGACCCAGTACTTC. Translated, this gives CASSQVVLGETQYF.